These 9 T cell receptor beta chains came from one sample sequenced in a study of T-cell reconstitution after alpha-beta-depleted transplantation in children. TCRbeta library preparation incorporated unique molecular identifiers. TCRdb called the PCR reads again in MiXCR, with one record for every CDR3 protein. Here the sample spans about 460,000 distinct CDR3 sequences, 10% to 12% being singletons. The specimen was PBMCs, mostly from graft donor cells, collected 180 days after TCRalphabeta/CD19-depleted stem cell transplant. These receptors were taken from a female patient younger than 10 who had a stem cell transplant for aplastic anemia, so the T cells may come from the graft donor.

This clonotype was detected only a few times. The genes are TRBV12-3 or TRBV12-4 and TRBJ2-1; TRBD2 agrees at 9 bases. V lost 5 bases and J lost 4; bases outside the gene matches: 6. This CDR3 spans 15 amino acids. The CDR3 sequence: CASSPASGIYNEQFF. CDR3 in DNA: TGTGCCAGCAGTCCCGCTAGCGGGATTTACAATGAGCAGTTCTTC.

This chain joins TRBV5-1 and TRBJ2-1; maybe TRBD1 (5 bases). CDR3 length: 15 residues. Germline lookup yields CDR1 SGHRS and CDR2 YFSETQ. V gave up 0 bases and J gave up 7 bases, with 14 bases separating them. CDR3 loop: CASSLEQSGPNEQFF. For the CDR3, the DNA is TGCGCCAGCAGCTTGGAGCAGTCAGGGCCGAATGAGCAGTTCTTC. The variable domain in full, with the rest retrieved from reference TRBV5-1 and TRBJ2-1, is KAGVTQTPRYLIKTRGQQVTLSCSPISGHRSVSWYQQTPGQGLQFLFEYFSETQRNKGNFPGRFSGRQFSNSRSEMNVSTLELGDSALYLCASSLEQSGPNEQFFGPGTRLTVL.

This clonotype was counted ten times or more. This chain connects TRBV20-1 to TRBJ2-1; D unclear. CDR3 size: 11 residues. Trimming pared 1 base from V and 5 bases from J, leaving 3 bases between. The germline V gene encodes CDR1 DFQATT and CDR2 SNEGSKA (reference sequence). The CDR3 coding sequence is TGCAGTGCTAGAGCAAACAATGAGCAGTTCTTC. It translates to CSARANNEQFF.

Concerning this clonotype: One junction end disagrees with the germline gene, perhaps due to a read error. This rearrangement joins TRBV24-1 to TRBJ2-1, with 10 bases fitting TRBD2. Per the germline V gene, CDR1 is KGHDR and CDR2 is SFDVKD. The CDR3 sequence is 15 residues long. The CDR3 nucleotides are TGTGCCACCAGTGCCCTAGCGGGAGTTTCTAATGAGCTGTTCTTC. Amino acids: CATSALAGVSNELFF.

This clonotype occurred a few times. The V and J genes are TRBV15 and TRBJ1-4; TRBD1 is a possible D gene (5 bases). This CDR3 spans 15 amino acids. Trimming left V 5 bases short and J 4 bases short, with 14 bases between. Germline loops: CDR1 LNHNV, CDR2 YYDKDF (reference sequence). The chain's CDR3 is CATSSTGADNEKLFF. CDR3 nucleotide sequence: TGTGCCACCAGCTCAACCGGGGCGGATAATGAAAAACTGTTTTTT.

This clonotype appeared many times. The V gene is TRBV5-8, the J gene TRBJ2-7; D might be TRBD1 or TRBD2, each matching 5 bases. The germline V gene encodes CDR1 SGHTS and CDR2 YDEGEE. The V end lost 4 bases, the J end lost 0 bases, and 14 bases lay between the germline ends. This CDR3 spans 15 amino acids. As DNA, the CDR3 is TGTGCCAGCAGCCCGAGGGGCATGACCTCCTACGAGCAGTACTTC. It specifies CASSPRGMTSYEQYF.

V usage is TRBV20-1 and J usage is TRBJ2-3; 12 bases align to TRBD2. The V and J ends lost 6 bases and 3 bases, in that order; junction bases with no gene match: 16. Looked up from germline, CDR1 is DFQATT and CDR2 is SNEGSKA (reference sequence). The length of the CDR3 is 18 residues. CDR3 in amino acids: CSAHRSNLAGGPTDTQYF. The CDR3 bases are TGCAGTGCCCACCGCTCCAATCTAGCGGGAGGGCCGACAGATACGCAGTATTTT.

This clonotype was seen a few times. The chain recombines TRBV7-3 with TRBJ2-3; D may match TRBD1 or TRBD2 (5 bases each). Trimming removed 1 base from V and 2 bases from J, with 16 bases in between. The germline V gene has CDR1 SGHTA and CDR2 FQGTGA. The CDR3 spans 17 residues. The CDR3 sequence is CASSLRGTSGFTDTQYF. CDR3 nucleotides: TGTGCCAGCAGCTTAAGAGGGACCAGCGGATTCACAGATACGCAGTATTTT.

This clonotype has a handful of counts. This chain joins TRBV11-1 and TRBJ2-2; 10 nucleotides match TRBD1. The trim removed 5 bases at V and 5 bases at J, leaving 14 bases unmatched. Germline assignment: CDR1 SGHAT and CDR2 FQDESV (reference sequence). The CDR3 loop spans 18 amino acids. In DNA, the CDR3 is TGTGCCAGCAGCCCCGGATTTGACAGGGGGCGAATTACCGGGGAGCTGTTTTTT. As protein: CASSPGFDRGRITGELFF. The full variable domain, its missing parts supplied by reference TRBV11-1 and TRBJ2-2, is EAEVAQSPRYKITEKSQAVAFWCDPISGHATLYWYRQILGQGPELLVQFQDESVVDDSQLPKDRFSAERLKGVDSTLKIQPAELGDSAMYLCASSPGFDRGRITGELFFGEGSRLTVL.